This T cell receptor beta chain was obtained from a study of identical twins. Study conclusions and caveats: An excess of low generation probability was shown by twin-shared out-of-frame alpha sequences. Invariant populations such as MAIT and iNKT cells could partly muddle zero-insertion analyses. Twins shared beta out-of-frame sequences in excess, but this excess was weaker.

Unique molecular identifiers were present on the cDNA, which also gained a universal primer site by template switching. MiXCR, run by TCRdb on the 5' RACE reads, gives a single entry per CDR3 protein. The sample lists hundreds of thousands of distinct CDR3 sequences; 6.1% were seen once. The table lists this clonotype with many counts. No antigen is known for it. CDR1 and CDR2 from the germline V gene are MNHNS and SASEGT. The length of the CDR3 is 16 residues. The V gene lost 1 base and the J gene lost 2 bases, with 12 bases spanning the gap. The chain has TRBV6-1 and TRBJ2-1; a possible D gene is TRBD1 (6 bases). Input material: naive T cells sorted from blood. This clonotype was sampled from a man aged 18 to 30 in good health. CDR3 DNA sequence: TGTGCCAGCAGTGAAGTTGGACAGCCACCCTACAATGAGCAGTTCTTC. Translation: CASSEVGQPPYNEQFF.